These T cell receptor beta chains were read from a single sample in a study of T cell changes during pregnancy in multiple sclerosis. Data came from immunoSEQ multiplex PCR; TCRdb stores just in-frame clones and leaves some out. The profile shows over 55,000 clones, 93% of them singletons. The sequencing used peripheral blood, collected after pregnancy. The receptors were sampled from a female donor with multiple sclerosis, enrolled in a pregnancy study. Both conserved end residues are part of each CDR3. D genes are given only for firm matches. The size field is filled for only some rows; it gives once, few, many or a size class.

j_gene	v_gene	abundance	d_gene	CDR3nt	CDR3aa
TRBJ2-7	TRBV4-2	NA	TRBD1	TGTGCCAGCAGCCAAGATCTACTCACAGGGGGGCACGAGCAGTACTTC	CASSQDLLTGGHEQYF
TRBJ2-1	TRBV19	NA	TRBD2	TGTGCCAGTAGTATTTTAGCGGGAGGTTTGAATGAGCAGTTCTTC	CASSILAGGLNEQFF
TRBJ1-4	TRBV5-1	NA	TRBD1	TGCGCCAGCAGCCTGATGACAGGGTCAACTAATGAAAAACTGTTTTTT	CASSLMTGSTNEKLFF
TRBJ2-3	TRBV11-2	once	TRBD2	TGTGCCAGCAGCTTGGTGCTAGCGGGAGGGACGCAGTATTTT	CASSLVLAGGTQYF
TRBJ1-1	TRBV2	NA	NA	TGTGCCAGCAGTGAACACCGCGGACAGCTTGAAGCTTTCTTT	CASSEHRGQLEAFF
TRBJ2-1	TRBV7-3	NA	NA	TGTGCCAGCAGCTTGGACAGCTACTCCTACAATGAGCAGTTCTTC	CASSLDSYSYNEQFF
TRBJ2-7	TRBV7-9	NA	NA	TGTGCCAGCAGCTTTCGTAGCGAATCCTACGAGCAGTACTTC	CASSFRSESYEQYF
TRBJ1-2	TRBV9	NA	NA	TGTGCCAGCAGCGTAGCCGACTATGGCTACACCTTC	CASSVADYGYTF
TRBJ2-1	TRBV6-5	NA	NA	TGTGCCAGCAGTTCGACTAGGGAGCAGTTCTTC	CASSSTREQFF
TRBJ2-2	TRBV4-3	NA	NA	TGCGCCAGCAGCCAAGCGGTAGCGGCGAACACCGGGGAGCTGTTTTTT	CASSQAVAANTGELFF
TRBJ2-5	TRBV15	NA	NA	TGTGCCACCAGCAGAGATGTTAAAGAGACCCAGTACTTC	CATSRDVKETQYF
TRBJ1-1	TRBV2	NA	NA	TGTGCCAGCAGGGTTAGTACCTTGACTGAGAACACTGAAGCTTTCTTT	CASRVSTLTENTEAFF
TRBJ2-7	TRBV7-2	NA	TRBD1	TGTGCCAGCAGCTTAGCTGGACAGGGAGGATACGAGCAGTACTTC	CASSLAGQGGYEQYF
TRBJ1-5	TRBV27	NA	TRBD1	TGTGCCAGCAGTTTATCGTTGACAGGGTGGCGCAATCAGCCCCAGCATTTT	CASSLSLTGWRNQPQHF
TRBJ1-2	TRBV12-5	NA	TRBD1	TGTGCTAGTGGTTGGACAGGCCAAGGATTAAACTATGGCTACACCTTC	CASGWTGQGLNYGYTF
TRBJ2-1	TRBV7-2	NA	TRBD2	TGTGCCAGCAGCTCCAGGACTAGCGGGATAAGACCCAATGAGCAGTTCTTC	CASSSRTSGIRPNEQFF
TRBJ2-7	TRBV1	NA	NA	TGCACCAGCAGCCAAGATAAAACTAGCGGGACGCGGGACGAGCAGTACTTC	CTSSQDKTSGTRDEQYF
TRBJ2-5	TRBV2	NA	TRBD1	TGTGCCAGCAGTGAAGCGGGGACAGGGATTTGGGAGACCCAGTACTTC	CASSEAGTGIWETQYF
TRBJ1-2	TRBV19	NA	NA	TGTGCCAGTAGTATAGACAGGGACTATGGCTACACCTTC	CASSIDRDYGYTF
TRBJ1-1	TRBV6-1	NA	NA	TGTGCCAGCAGCTTCACGACGGACACGAACACTGAAGCTTTCTTT	CASSFTTDTNTEAFF
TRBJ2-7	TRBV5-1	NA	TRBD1	TGCGCCAGCAGCTACCTACAGGGGGCCCACGAGCAGTACTTC	CASSYLQGAHEQYF
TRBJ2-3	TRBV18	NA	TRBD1	TGTGCCAGCTCACCAGGGGGGACAGGGAAAAGAGATACGCAGTATTTT	CASSPGGTGKRDTQYF
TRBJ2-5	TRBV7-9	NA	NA	TGTGCCAGCAGCTTAGATTGGGCGGGGATACAAGAGACCCAGTACTTC	CASSLDWAGIQETQYF
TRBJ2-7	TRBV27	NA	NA	TGTGCCAGCAGTTTATTGGGAGGCCCAAATGAGCAGTACTTC	CASSLLGGPNEQYF
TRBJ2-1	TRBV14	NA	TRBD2	TGTGCCAGCTCCCCGTTAGCGGGGGGAGCGAGGCCTAATGAGCAGTTCTTC	CASSPLAGGARPNEQFF
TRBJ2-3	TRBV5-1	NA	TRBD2	TGCGCCAGCAGCTTTGGGCGGGAGAGCGATACGCAGTATTTT	CASSFGRESDTQYF
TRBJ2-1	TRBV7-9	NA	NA	TGTGCCAGCAGGGCGGGAAATTCCTACAATGAGCAGTTCTTC	CASRAGNSYNEQFF
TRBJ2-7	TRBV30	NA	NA	TGTGCCTGGAGTTTCGGGGGGCGCGAGCAGTACTTC	CAWSFGGREQYF
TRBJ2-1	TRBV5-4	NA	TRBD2	TGTGCCAGCAGCCCAGCAAGGACTAGCGGGAGCAATGAGCAGTTCTTC	CASSPARTSGSNEQFF
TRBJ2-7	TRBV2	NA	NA	TGTGCCAGCAGTGGAAGGACAGAGCCCTACGAGCAGTACTTC	CASSGRTEPYEQYF
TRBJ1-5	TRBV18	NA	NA	TGTGCCAGCTCACCACGGAGCGGACGGAGCAATCAGCCCCAGCATTTT	CASSPRSGRSNQPQHF
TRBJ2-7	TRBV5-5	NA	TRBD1	TGTGCCAGCAGCTTGGCCGGGACAGGACGCTACGAGCAGTACTTC	CASSLAGTGRYEQYF
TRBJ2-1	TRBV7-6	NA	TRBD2	TGTGCCAGCAGCTTAGAATTGAGCGGGAGCTCCTACAATGAGCAGTTCTTC	CASSLELSGSSYNEQFF
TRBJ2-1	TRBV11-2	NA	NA	TGTGCCAGCAGCTTAACTAGTTCCTACAATGAGCAATTCTTC	CASSLTSSYNEQFF
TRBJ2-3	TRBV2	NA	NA	TGTGCCACCCAAAGGGGCCCTAGCACAGATACGCAGTATTTT	CATQRGPSTDTQYF
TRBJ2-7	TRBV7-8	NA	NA	TGTGCCAGCAGCTTAGGACCAGGCGGACTCCAATACTACGAGCAGTACTTC	CASSLGPGGLQYYEQYF
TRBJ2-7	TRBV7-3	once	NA	TGTGCCAGCAGCCCTGGGGGGAGTGGCTCCTACGAGCAGTACTTC	CASSPGGSGSYEQYF
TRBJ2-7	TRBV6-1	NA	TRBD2	TGTGCCAGCAGAACAAGCGGGAGGAGGTACGAGCAGTACTTC	CASRTSGRRYEQYF
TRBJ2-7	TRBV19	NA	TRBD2	TGTGCCAGTAGTATAAAAGCGGGAGGCCCCTACGAGCAGTACTTC	CASSIKAGGPYEQYF
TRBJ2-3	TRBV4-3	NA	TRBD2	TGCGCCAGCAGCCAAGAGATAGCGGGGACTACAGATACGCAGTATTTT	CASSQEIAGTTDTQYF
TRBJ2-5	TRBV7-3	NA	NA	TGTGCCAGCAGCTTAAGTCCAGCGGGCGGAACCCAGTACTTC	CASSLSPAGGTQYF
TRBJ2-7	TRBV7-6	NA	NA	TGTGCCAGCAGCTTAGCAGAGACAGGACCCTCCTACGAGCAGTACTTC	CASSLAETGPSYEQYF
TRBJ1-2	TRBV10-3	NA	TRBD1	TGTGCCATCAGTGACAGGGGGAACTATGGCTACACCTTC	CAISDRGNYGYTF
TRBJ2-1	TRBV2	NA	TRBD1	TGTGCCAGCACCCCGACAGGGGGCAGGGGGCGAGGAAATGAGCAGTTCTTC	CASTPTGGRGRGNEQFF
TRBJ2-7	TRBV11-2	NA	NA	TGTGCCAGCAGCTTAGCCCTCACAGGGTTCGAGCAGTACTTC	CASSLALTGFEQYF
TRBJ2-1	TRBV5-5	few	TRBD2	TGTGCCAGCAGCTTCGGACTAGCGGGGTACAATGAGCAGTTCTTC	CASSFGLAGYNEQFF
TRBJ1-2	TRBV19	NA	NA	TGTGCCAGTATTCAGACCGGAGCTAACTATGGCTACACCTTC	CASIQTGANYGYTF
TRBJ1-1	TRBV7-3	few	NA	TGTGCCAGCAGCTTAGGGGCAAACACTGAAGCTTTCTTT	CASSLGANTEAFF
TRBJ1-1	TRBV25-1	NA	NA	TGTGCCAGCAGGCGGATAAACACTGAAGCTTTCTTT	CASRRINTEAFF
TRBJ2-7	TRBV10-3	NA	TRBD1	TGTGCCATCAATAACGACAGGGGCGAGCAGTACTTC	CAINNDRGEQYF
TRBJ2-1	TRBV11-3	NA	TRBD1	TGTGCCAGCACCCCCGGGACAGCAACCTACAATGAGCAGTTCTTC	CASTPGTATYNEQFF